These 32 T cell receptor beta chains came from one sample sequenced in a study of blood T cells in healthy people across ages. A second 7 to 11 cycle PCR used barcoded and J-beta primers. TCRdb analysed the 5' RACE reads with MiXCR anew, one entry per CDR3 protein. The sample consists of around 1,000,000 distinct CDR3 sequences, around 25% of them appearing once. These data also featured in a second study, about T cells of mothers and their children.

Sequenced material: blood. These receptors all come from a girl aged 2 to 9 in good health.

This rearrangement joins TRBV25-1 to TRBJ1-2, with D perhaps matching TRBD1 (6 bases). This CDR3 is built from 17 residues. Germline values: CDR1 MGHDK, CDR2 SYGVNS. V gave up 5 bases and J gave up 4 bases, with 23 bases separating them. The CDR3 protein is CASSSTRGDRPSYGYTF. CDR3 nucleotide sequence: TGTGCCAGCAGTTCGACGCGGGGAGACAGGCCTAGCTATGGCTACACCTTC.

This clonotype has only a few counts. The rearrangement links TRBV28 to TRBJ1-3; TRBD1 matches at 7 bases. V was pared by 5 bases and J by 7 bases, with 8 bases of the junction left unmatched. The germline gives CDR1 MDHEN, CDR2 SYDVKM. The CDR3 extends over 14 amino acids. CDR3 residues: CASSTQGTENTIYF. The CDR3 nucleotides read TGTGCCAGCAGTACACAGGGGACTGAGAACACCATATATTTT.

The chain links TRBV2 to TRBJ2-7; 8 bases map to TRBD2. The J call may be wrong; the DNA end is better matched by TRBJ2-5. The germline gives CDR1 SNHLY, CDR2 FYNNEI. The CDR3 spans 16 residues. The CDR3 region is CASSDFPMTSAETQYF. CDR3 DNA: TGTGCCAGCAGTGACTTCCCGATGACTAGCGCAGAGACCCAGTACTTC.

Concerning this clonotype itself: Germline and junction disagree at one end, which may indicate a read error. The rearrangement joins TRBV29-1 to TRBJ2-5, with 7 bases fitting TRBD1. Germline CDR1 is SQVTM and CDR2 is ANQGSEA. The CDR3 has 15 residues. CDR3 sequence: CSVDSGTDYQETQCF. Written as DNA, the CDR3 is TGCAGCGTTGACTCCGGGACAGACTACCAAGAGACCCAGTGCTTC.

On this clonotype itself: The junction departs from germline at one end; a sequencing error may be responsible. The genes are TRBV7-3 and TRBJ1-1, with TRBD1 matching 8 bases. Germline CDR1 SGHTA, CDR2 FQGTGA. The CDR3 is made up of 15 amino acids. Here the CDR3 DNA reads TGTGCCAGCAGACCGACAGGGGCACGATTCACTGAGGCTTTCTTT. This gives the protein CASRPTGARFTEAFF. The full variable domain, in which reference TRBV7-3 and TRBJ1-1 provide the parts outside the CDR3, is GAGVSQTPSNKVTEKGKYVELRCDPISGHTALYWYRQSLGQGPEFLIYFQGTGAADDSGLPNDRFFAVRPEGSVSTLKIQRTERGDSAVYLCASRPTGARFTEAFFGQGTRLTVV.

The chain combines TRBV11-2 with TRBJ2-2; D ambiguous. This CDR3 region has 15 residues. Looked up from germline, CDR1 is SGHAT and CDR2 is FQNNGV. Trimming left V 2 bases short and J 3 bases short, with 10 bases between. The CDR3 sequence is CASSLTPTYTGELFF. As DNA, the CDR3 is TGTGCCAGCAGCTTAACCCCGACCTACACCGGGGAGCTGTTTTTT.

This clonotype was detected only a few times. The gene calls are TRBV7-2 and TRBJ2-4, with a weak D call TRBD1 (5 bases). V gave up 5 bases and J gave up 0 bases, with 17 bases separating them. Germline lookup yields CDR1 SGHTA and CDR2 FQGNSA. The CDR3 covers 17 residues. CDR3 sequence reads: CASSPLWGGVAKNIQYF. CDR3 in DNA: TGTGCCAGCAGCCCTCTTTGGGGCGGCGTAGCCAAAAACATTCAGTACTTC.

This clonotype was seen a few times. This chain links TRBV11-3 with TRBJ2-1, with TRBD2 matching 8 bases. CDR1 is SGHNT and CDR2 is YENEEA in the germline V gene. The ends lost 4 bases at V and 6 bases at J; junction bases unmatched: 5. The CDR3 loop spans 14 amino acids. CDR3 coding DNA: TGTGCCAGCAGCTCGGGACTAGTACGCAATGAGCAGTTCTTC. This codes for CASSSGLVRNEQFF. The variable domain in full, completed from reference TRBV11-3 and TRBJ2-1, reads EAGVVQSPRYKIIEKKQPVAFWCNPISGHNTLYWYLQNLGQGPELLIRYENEEAVDDSQLPKDRFSAERLKGVDSTLKIQPAELGDSAVYLCASSSGLVRNEQFFGPGTRLTVL.

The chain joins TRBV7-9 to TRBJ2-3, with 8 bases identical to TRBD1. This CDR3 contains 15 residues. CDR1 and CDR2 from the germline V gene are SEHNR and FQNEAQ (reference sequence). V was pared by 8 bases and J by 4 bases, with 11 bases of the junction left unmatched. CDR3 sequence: CASWPGTGPPDTQYF. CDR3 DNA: TGTGCCAGCTGGCCCGGGACAGGACCCCCAGATACGCAGTATTTT.

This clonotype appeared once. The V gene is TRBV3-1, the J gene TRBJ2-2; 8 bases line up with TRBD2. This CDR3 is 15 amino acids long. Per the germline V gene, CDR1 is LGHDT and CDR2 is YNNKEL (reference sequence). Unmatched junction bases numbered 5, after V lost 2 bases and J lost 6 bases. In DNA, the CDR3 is TGTGCCAGCAGCCAACATCGGGGGGGATCCGGGGAGCTGTTTTTT. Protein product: CASSQHRGGSGELFF.

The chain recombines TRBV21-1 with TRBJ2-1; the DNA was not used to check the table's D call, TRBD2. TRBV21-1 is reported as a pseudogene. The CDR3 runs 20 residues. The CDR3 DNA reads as TGTGCCAGCAGCGACCGGACTAGCGGGGTAAGGGGGTGGTCCTACAATGAGCAGTTCTTC. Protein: CASSDRTSGVRGWSYNEQFF.

This CDR3 is CASVMGLIGLETQYF. The DNA for the CDR3 is TGTGCCAGCGTTATGGGCCTTATCGGCCTTGAGACCCAGTACTTC. The chain recombines TRBV2 with TRBJ2-5, with D uncertain. The CDR3 runs 15 residues. The V end was cut by 8 bases, the J end by 5 bases, with 21 bases between. Germline CDR1 is SNHLY and CDR2 is FYNNEI.

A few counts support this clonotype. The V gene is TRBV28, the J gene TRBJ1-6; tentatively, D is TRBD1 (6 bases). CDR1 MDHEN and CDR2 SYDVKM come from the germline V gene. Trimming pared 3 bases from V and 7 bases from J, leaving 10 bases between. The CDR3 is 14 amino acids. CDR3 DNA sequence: TGTGCCAGCAGTTTTCGGACAGAGAATTCACCCCTCCACTTT. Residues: CASSFRTENSPLHF.

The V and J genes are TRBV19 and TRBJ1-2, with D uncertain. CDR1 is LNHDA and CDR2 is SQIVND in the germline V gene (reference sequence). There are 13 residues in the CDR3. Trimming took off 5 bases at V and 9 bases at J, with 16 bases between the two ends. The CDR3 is CASSPLDGRSYTF. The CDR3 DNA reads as TGTGCCAGTAGTCCACTCGATGGACGAAGCTACACCTTC.

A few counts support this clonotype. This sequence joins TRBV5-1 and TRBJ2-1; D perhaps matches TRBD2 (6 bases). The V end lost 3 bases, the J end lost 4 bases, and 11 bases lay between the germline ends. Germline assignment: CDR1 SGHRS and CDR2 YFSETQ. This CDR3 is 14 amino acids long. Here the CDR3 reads CASSWGVLYNEQFF. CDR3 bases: TGCGCCAGCAGCTGGGGGGTTTTGTACAATGAGCAGTTCTTC.

The DNA of the CDR3 is TGTGCCAGCAGCGTAGAAACAGAGGGAGAGCAGTACTTC. Protein sequence: CASSVETEGEQYF. The V and J genes are TRBV9 and TRBJ2-1; possible D gene TRBD2, 5 bases. TRBJ2-7 matches the DNA end more closely, so the J call is doubtful. CDR3 length: 13 residues. Germline V CDR1 and CDR2: SGDLS, YYNGEE.

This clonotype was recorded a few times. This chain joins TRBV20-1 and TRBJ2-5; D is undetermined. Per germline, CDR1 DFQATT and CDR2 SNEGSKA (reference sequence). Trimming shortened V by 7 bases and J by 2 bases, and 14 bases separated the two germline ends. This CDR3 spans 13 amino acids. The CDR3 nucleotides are TGCAGTGTCCTCCGGACCCAGCAAGAGACCCAGTACTTC. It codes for CSVLRTQQETQYF.

The CDR3 protein is CASSYSTRDMNTEAFF. DNA of the CDR3: TGTGCCAGCAGCTATAGTACCAGGGACATGAACACTGAAGCTTTCTTT. This chain uses TRBV28 with TRBJ1-1, with D perhaps TRBD1 (6 bases). Trimming removed 6 bases from V and 0 bases from J, with 17 bases in between. The CDR3 totals 16 residues. Per germline, CDR1 MDHEN and CDR2 SYDVKM.

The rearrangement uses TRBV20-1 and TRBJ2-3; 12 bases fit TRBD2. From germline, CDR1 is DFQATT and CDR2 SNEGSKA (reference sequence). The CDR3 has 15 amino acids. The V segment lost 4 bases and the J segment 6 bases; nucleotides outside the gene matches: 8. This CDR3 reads CSATKTSGRGDTQYF. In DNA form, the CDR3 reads TGCAGTGCTACCAAGACTAGCGGGAGAGGGGATACGCAGTATTTT.

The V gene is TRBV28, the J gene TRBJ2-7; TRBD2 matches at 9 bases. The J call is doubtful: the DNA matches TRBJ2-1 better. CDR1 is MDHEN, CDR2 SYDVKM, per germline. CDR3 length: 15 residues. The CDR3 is CASSLLRLAEGEQFF. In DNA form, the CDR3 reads TGTGCCAGCAGTTTGCTTCGACTAGCGGAGGGTGAGCAGTTCTTC.

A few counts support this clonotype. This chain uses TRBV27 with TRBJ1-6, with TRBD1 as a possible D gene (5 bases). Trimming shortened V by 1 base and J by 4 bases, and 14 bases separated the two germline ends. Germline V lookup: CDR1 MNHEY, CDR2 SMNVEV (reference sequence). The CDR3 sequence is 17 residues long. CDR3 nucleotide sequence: TGTGCCAGCAGTTTATTAGAGGGTGGGGGGTATAATTCACCCCTCCACTTT. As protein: CASSLLEGGGYNSPLHF.

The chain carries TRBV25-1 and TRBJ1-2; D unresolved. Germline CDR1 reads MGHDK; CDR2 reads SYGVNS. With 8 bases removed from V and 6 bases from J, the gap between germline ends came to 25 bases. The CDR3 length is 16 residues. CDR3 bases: TGTGCCAGCCGCTCAAATGACGACTTTGGACTAGATGGCTACACCTTC. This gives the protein CASRSNDDFGLDGYTF.

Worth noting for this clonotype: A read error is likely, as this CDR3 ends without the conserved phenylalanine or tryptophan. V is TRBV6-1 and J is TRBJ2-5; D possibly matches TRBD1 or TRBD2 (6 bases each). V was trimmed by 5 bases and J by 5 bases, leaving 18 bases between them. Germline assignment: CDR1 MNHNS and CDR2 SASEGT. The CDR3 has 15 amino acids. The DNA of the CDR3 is TGTGCCAGCAGTACGAACAACGGGGGCCAGGAGACCCAGTACTCC. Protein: CASSTNNGGQETQYS.

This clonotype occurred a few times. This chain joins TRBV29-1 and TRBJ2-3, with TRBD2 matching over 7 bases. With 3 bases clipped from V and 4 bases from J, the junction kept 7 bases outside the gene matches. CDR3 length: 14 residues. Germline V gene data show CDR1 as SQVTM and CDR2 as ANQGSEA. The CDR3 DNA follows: TGCAGCGTTGAGACGGCGGGGGATCCAGATACGCAGTATTTT. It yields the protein CSVETAGDPDTQYF.

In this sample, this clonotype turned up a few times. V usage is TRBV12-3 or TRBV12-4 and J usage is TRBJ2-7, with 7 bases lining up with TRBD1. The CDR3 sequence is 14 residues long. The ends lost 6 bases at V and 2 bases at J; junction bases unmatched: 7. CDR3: CASSWGTGAYEQYF. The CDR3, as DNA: TGTGCCAGCAGCTGGGGAACAGGGGCCTACGAGCAGTACTTC.

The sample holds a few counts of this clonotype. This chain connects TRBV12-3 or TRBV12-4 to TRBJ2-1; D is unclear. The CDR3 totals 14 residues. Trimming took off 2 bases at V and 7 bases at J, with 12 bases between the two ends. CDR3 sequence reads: CASSLRPARNEQFF. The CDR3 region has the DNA TGTGCCAGCAGTTTAAGACCCGCCCGAAATGAGCAGTTCTTC.

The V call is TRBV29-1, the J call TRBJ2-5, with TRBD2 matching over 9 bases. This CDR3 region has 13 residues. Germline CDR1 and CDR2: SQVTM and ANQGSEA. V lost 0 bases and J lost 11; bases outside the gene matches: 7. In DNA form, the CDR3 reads TGCAGCGTTGAAGAAGCGGGAGGCGGAGAGCAGTACTTC. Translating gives CSVEEAGGGEQYF.

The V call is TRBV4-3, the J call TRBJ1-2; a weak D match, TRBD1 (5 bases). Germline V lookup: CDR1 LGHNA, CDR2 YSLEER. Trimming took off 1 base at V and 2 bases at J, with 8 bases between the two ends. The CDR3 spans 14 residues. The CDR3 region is CASSQGEGNYGYTF. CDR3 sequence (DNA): TGCGCCAGCAGCCAAGGAGAGGGGAACTATGGCTACACCTTC.

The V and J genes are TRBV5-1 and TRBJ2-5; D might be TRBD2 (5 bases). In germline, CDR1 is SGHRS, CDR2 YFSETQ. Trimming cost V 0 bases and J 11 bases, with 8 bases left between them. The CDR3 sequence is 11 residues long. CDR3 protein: CASSLERQQYF. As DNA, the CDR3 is TGCGCCAGCAGCTTGGAGCGGCAGCAGTACTTC.

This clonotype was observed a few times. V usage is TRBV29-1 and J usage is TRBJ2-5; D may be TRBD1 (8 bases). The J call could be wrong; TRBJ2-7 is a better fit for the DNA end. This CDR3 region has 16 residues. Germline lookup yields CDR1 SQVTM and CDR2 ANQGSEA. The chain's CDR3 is CSAAGADRGVSYEQYF. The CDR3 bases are TGCAGCGCCGCGGGAGCTGACAGGGGAGTCTCCTACGAGCAGTACTTC.

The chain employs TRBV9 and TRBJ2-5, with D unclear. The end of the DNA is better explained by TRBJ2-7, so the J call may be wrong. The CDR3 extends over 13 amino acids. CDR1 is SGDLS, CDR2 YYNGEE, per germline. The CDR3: CASSEDASDEQYF. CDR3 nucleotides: TGTGCCAGCAGCGAGGACGCCTCGGACGAGCAGTACTTC.

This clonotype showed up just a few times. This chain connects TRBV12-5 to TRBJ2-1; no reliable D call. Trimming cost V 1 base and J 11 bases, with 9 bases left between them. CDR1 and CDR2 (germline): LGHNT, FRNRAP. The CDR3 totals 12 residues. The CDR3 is CASGLALGKQFF. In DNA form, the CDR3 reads TGTGCTAGTGGTTTGGCCTTAGGAAAGCAGTTCTTC.